These 21 T cell receptor beta chains came from one sample sequenced in a study of CXCR3-negative and CXCR3-positive naive CD8 T cells. Antigen specificity for these receptors is unknown. The libraries of TRB cDNA were prepared using 5' RACE with UMI labels. TCRdb reprocessed the 5' RACE reads; each CDR3 protein has one entry and no DNA is given. The sample totals about 150,000 distinct CDR3 sequences. Points from the study as a whole: In CXCR3-positive naive cells, the TRB CDR3s were more hydrophobic than in CXCR3-negative naive cells.

Input material: naive CXCR3+ CD8+ T cells from blood. This sample's subset: CD45RO-CCR7+CD27+CD95- naive CD8+ T cells expressing CXCR3 (TNR3+). The source of these receptors is a human donor in good health. Some clones in this sample may be carry-over from other donors' samples.

The genes are TRBV7-9 and TRBJ2-3; TCRdb picks TRBD1, but there is no DNA to check that call. There are 15 residues in the CDR3. The germline CDR1 and CDR2 sequences are SEHNR and FQNEAQ (reference sequence). The chain's CDR3 is CASSRGQAFPDTQYF.

The gene calls are TRBV5-1 and TRBJ2-7; TCRdb's assignment of TRBD1 cannot be checked, as there is no DNA. CDR3 size: 13 residues. Germline CDR1 SGHRS, CDR2 YFSETQ. The CDR3 is CASSLYRGYEQYF. Based on the CDR3 plus reference TRBV5-1 and TRBJ2-7, the full variable domain is KAGVTQTPRYLIKTRGQQVTLSCSPISGHRSVSWYQQTPGQGLQFLFEYFSETQRNKGNFPGRFSGRQFSNSRSEMNVSTLELGDSALYLCASSLYRGYEQYFGPGTRLTVT.

This rearrangement joins TRBV12-3 or TRBV12-4 to TRBJ2-5; TCRdb's D call, TRBD1, is unchecked because there is no DNA. The CDR3 loop spans 15 amino acids. The CDR3 is CASSLATGGQETQYF.

The rearrangement uses TRBV28 and TRBJ2-7. CDR1 is MDHEN and CDR2 is SYDVKM in the germline V gene. The CDR3 totals 15 residues. CDR3 amino acids: CASRKNRVAYYEQYF.

The rearrangement joins TRBV4-1 to TRBJ2-1. Germline assignment: CDR1 MGHRA and CDR2 YSYEKL. This CDR3 spans 12 amino acids. This chain's CDR3 is CASSQPYNEQFF.

This chain joins TRBV5-1 and TRBJ2-7; TCRdb proposes TRBD1, but this gene call is untestable without DNA. From germline, CDR1 is SGHRS and CDR2 YFSETQ. This CDR3 has 15 residues. The CDR3 is CASSWTGISSYEQYF.

The V gene is TRBV3-1, the J gene TRBJ2-6; with no DNA, the TCRdb D assignment of TRBD1 cannot be verified. Germline V lookup: CDR1 LGHDT, CDR2 YNNKEL (reference sequence). The CDR3 spans 15 residues. CDR3 residues: CASSQAPDGANVLTF.

The gene calls are TRBV7-8 and TRBJ2-3; TCRdb picks TRBD1, but there is no DNA to check that call. The V gene's germline CDR1 is SGHVS and CDR2 FQNEAQ. CDR3 size: 16 residues. The CDR3 sequence: CASSLETGGGWDTQYF.

This CDR3 reads CASSDRQGTYNEQFF. This chain links TRBV6-5 with TRBJ2-1; lacking DNA, the TRBD1 call made by TCRdb goes unchecked. The V gene's germline CDR1 is MNHEY and CDR2 SVGAGI. The CDR3 has 15 residues.

The CDR3 loop is CASSHVRDYYEQYF. The chain employs TRBV14 and TRBJ2-7. The CDR3 totals 14 residues. Looked up from germline, CDR1 is SGHDN and CDR2 is FVKESK.

The CDR3 reads CASSYSGGGADTQYF. This chain connects TRBV6-2 or TRBV6-3 to TRBJ2-3; TCRdb reports TRBD1, a call that lacks DNA to check it against. The CDR3 is 15 residues long. Germline V CDR1 and CDR2: MNHEY, SVGEGT.

This chain links TRBV19 with TRBJ1-1; the D gene TCRdb calls, TRBD1, cannot be checked with no DNA. The CDR3 is 15 residues long. CDR1 LNHDA and CDR2 SQIVND come from the germline V gene (reference sequence). CDR3 residues: CASSMGTGGGTEAFF.

This chain connects TRBV13 to TRBJ1-5; TCRdb proposes TRBD1, but this gene call is untestable without DNA. The CDR3 runs to 15 residues. Germline CDR1 PRHDT, CDR2 FYEKMQ (reference sequence). The CDR3 sequence: CASSLGTGGNQPQHF. Looking up the rest from reference TRBV13 and TRBJ1-5 gives the full variable domain: AAGVIQSPRHLIKEKRETATLKCYPIPRHDTVYWYQQGPGQDPQFLISFYEKMQSDKGSIPDRFSAQQFSDYHSELNMSSLELGDSALYFCASSLGTGGNQPQHFGDGTRLSIL.

The genes are TRBV14 and TRBJ2-7; TCRdb designates TRBD1, a call that cannot be tested without DNA. In germline, CDR1 is SGHDN, CDR2 FVKESK. There are 16 residues in the CDR3. The CDR3 is CASSPLYGTGTYEQYF.

The chain carries TRBV7-8 and TRBJ2-2; checking the TCRdb D call of TRBD1 is not possible without DNA. The germline gives CDR1 SGHVS, CDR2 FQNEAQ. CDR3 size: 15 residues. The CDR3 sequence is CASSLVGGGTGELFF.

The gene calls are TRBV7-9 and TRBJ2-1; without DNA, the TCRdb call of TRBD2 cannot be checked. From germline, CDR1 is SEHNR and CDR2 FQNEAQ (reference sequence). The CDR3 spans 14 residues. CDR3 in amino acids: CASFPAGTYNEQFF.

The CDR3 is CASSLGQGNEQYF. This sequence joins TRBV5-5 and TRBJ2-7; TCRdb designates TRBD1, a call that cannot be tested without DNA. The CDR3 has 13 amino acids. Germline V gene sequence: CDR1 SGHKS, CDR2 YYEKEE (reference sequence).

The V gene is TRBV3-1, the J gene TRBJ1-1. This CDR3 has 14 amino acids. Germline CDR1 and CDR2: LGHDT and YNNKEL (reference sequence). The CDR3 sequence: CASSQGSRNTEAFF.

This chain's CDR3 is CASSTSIGAYGYTF. The chain carries TRBV13 and TRBJ1-2; there is no DNA to check the TCRdb D call of TRBD1. The CDR3 runs 14 residues. The V gene's germline CDR1 is PRHDT and CDR2 FYEKMQ (reference sequence). Looking up the rest from reference TRBV13 and TRBJ1-2 gives the full variable domain: AAGVIQSPRHLIKEKRETATLKCYPIPRHDTVYWYQQGPGQDPQFLISFYEKMQSDKGSIPDRFSAQQFSDYHSELNMSSLELGDSALYFCASSTSIGAYGYTFGSGTRLTVV.

The chain uses TRBV28 and TRBJ1-2; the TCRdb call, TRBD1, lacks DNA for checking. Germline CDR1 MDHEN, CDR2 SYDVKM. The CDR3 length is 12 residues. The CDR3 loop is CASSRQGYGYTF.

The J gene is TRBJ1-5, the V gene TRBV27; the D call of TRBD1 rests on TCRdb alone, since no DNA is present to check it. The length of the CDR3 is 14 residues. In germline, CDR1 is MNHEY, CDR2 SMNVEV (reference sequence). The CDR3 reads CASSLYRGRQPQHF.